This T cell receptor (beta chain) was documented in a study of read filtering for tumor transcriptome and immune sequencing. This clonotype was seen a few times. A read error may account for a junction end that differs from germline. This CDR3 is 12 amino acids long. The germline V gene encodes CDR1 SEHNR and CDR2 FQNEAQ (reference sequence). Molecular barcoded adaptors covering alpha/delta and beta/gamma chains were used on around 370 ng RNA. In TCRdb, the reads were re-called with MiXCR into one record per CDR3 protein. The table lists 30,000 to 40,000 distinct CDR3 sequences, about 12% of them singletons.

Specimen: a population of CD138-negative cells sorted from bone marrow. The clonotype comes from a donor aged 40 or over with multiple myeloma. V is TRBV7-9 and J is TRBJ1-4; TRBD1 might be the D (5 bases). Here the CDR3 reads CASSQIGERLFF. In DNA, the CDR3 is TGTGCCAGCAGCCAAATAGGGGAAAGACTGTTTTTT.